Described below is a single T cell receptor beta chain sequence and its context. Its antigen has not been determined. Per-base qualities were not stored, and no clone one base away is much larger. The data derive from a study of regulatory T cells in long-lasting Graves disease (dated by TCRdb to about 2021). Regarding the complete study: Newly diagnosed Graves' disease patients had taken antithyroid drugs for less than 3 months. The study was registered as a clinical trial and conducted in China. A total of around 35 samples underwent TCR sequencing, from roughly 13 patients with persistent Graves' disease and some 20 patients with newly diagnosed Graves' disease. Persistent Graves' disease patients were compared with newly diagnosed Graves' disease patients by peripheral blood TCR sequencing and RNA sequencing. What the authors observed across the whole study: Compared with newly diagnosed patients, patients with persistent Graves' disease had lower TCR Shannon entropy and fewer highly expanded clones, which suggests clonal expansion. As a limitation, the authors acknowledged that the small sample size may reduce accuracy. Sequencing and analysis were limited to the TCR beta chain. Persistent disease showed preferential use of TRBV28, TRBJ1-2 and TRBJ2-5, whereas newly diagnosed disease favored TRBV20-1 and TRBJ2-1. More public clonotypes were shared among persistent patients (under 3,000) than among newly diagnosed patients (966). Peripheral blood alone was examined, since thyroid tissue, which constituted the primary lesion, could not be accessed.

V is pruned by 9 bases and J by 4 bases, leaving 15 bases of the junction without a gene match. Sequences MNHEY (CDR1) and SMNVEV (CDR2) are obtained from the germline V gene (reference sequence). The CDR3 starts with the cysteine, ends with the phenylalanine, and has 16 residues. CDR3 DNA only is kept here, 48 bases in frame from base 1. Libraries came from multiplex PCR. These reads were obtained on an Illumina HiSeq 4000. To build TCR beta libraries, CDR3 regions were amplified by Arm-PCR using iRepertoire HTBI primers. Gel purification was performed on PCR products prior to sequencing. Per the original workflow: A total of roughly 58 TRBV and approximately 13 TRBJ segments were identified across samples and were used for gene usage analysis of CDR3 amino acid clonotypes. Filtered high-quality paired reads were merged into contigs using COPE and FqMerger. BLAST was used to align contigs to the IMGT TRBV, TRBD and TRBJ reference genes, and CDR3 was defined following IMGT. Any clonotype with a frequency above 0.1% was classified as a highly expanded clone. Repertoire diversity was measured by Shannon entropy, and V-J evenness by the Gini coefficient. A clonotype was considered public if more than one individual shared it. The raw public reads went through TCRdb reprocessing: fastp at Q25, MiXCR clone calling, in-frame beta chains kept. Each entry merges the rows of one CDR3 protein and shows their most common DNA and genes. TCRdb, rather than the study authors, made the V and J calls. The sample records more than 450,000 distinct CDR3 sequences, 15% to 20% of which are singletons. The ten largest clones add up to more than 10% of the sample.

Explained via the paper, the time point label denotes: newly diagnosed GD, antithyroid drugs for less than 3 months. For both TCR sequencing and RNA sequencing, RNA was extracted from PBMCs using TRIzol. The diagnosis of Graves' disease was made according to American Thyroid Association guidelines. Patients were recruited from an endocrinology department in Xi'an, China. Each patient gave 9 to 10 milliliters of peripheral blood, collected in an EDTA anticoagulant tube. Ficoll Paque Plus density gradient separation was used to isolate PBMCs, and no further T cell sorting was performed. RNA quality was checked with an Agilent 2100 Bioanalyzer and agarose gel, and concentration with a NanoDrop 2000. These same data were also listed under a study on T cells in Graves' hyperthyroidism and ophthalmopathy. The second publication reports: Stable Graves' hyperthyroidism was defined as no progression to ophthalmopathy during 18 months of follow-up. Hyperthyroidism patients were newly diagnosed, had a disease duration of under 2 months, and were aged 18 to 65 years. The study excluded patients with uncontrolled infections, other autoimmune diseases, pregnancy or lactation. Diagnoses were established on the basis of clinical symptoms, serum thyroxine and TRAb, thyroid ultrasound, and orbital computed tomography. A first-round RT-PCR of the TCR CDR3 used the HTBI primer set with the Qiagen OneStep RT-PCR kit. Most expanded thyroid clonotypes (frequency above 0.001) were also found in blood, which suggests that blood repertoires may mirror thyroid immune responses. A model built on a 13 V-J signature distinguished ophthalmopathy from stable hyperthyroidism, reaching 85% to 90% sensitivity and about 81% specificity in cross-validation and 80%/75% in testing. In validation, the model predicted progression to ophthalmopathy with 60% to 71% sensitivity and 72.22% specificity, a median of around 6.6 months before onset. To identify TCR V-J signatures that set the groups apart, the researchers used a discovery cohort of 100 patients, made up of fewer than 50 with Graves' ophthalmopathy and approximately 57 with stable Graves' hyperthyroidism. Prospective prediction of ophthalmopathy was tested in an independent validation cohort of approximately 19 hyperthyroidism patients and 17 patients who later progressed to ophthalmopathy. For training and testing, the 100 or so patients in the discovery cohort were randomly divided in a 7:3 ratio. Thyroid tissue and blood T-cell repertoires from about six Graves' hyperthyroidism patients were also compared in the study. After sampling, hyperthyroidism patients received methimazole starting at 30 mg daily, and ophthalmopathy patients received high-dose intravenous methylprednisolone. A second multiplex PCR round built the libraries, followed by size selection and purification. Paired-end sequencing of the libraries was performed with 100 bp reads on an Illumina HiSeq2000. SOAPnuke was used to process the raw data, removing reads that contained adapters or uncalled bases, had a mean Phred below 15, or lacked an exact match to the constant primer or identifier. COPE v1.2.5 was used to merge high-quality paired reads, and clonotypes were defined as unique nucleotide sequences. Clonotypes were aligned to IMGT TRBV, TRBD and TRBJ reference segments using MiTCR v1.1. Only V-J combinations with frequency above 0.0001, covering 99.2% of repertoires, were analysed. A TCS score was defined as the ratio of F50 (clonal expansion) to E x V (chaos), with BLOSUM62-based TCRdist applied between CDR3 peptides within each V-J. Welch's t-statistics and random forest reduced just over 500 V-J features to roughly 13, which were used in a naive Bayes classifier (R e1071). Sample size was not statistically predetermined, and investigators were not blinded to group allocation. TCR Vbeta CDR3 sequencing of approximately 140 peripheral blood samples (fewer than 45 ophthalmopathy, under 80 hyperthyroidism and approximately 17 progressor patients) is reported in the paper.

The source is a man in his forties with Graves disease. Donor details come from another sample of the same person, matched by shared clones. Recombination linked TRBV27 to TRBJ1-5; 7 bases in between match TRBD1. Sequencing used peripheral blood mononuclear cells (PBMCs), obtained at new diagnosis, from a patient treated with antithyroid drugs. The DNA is TGTGCCAGTTCCCTACAGGGGCCCTTGAGAAATCAGCCCCAGCATTTT. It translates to CASSLQGPLRNQPQHF.